This entry features one T cell receptor beta chain sequence. CDR1 and CDR2 (germline): SQVTM, ANQGSEA. The CDR3 runs to 13 residues. V was clipped by 1 base and J by 1 base, with 7 bases between them. This specimen comes from a study of T-cell memory formation after mild COVID-19. Across the study: Each donor largely had its own TCR clusters.

TCRdb recomputed calls from the 5' RACE reads with MiXCR, one row per CDR3 protein. This sample yields 75,000 to 95,000 distinct CDR3 sequences, of which more than 13% are seen a single time; approximately 40% belongs to the top ten. This receptor was taken from a man between 18 and 35 years old who had mild COVID-19 (a few samples of this study predate the infection). Cell type and time point are not known. The sequenced material came from PBMCs or a T cell subset sorted from them (not recorded which). The chain combines TRBV29-1 with TRBJ1-2, with TRBD1 as a possible D gene (5 bases). The CDR3 DNA sequence: TGCAGCGTTGAAGCAGGGCGTAACTATGGCTACACCTTC. Its translation is CSVEAGRNYGYTF. Based on the CDR3 plus reference TRBV29-1 and TRBJ1-2, the full variable domain is SAVISQKPSRDICQRGTSLTIQCQVDSQVTMMFWYRQQPGQSLTLIATANQGSEATYESGFVIDKFPISRPNLTFSTLTVSNMSPEDSSIYLCSVEAGRNYGYTFGSGTRLTVV.